Listed here is a single T cell receptor beta chain. Its antigen is still unknown. Naive-designated CD8 cells lacked CD45RO, were positively enriched for CCR7, and omitted terminally differentiated effector memory CD45RA+ cells. The sample is drawn from a study of shared clonotypes between healthy human individuals. Findings of the study overall: Blood was the only sampled material, and tissue repertoires likely differ.

The CDR3 spans 13 residues. Trimming took off 4 bases at V and 4 bases at J, with 13 bases between the two ends. CDR1 is SQVTM and CDR2 is ANQGSEA in the germline V gene. Each PCR replicate from the sorted subsets contained about 200 ng DNA, which is around 30,000 T cell genomes. Using immunoSEQ multiplex PCR, the repertoire was profiled, and TCRdb retains in-frame clones only, with some absent. The sample includes approximately 810,000 clones, more than 85% of them seen just once. Sequencing was done on a sample of naive CD8+ T cells sorted from blood. The receptor comes from a man between 25 and 39 years old in good health. This sequence joins TRBV29-1 and TRBJ1-2; D possibly corresponds to TRBD1 (6 bases). The CDR3: CSVGSGAPYGYTF. In nucleotides, the CDR3 is TGCAGCGTTGGCTCAGGGGCCCCCTATGGCTACACCTTC.